The entry that follows covers one TCR beta chain sequence. It has no known antigen specificity. The sample holds no much larger clone one base away, and base qualities are not on file. These data belong to a study of vaccination effects on CD4 cells after COVID-19 (dated by TCRdb to 2021 to 2024). Broadly, across the study: Participants received two doses of either the BNT162b2 or the mRNA-1273 mRNA SARS-CoV-2 vaccine. SARS-CoV-2 spike-specific CD4+ TCR repertoires from before and after mRNA vaccination were compared in COVID-19 convalescent patients and in infection-naive vaccine recipients. Pre-vaccine samples from a couple of convalescent patients were drawn 16 days and one week before the first dose, 142 and 148 days after COVID-19 diagnosis. Cultures from other donors in the study were sequenced with the Oncomine TCR Beta short-read assay on an Illumina iSeq 100. The full study included fewer than eleven COVID-19 convalescent patients and a handful of SARS-CoV-2-naive healthy vaccine recipients. Overall study outcomes, separate from this receptor: Among convalescent patients, the spike-reactive repertoire after vaccination was made up mainly of new vaccine-induced clones that were largely distinct from the clones induced by infection. Clones induced by infection and clones induced by vaccination both contracted markedly at late timepoints after vaccination, which fits with T cell responses waning over time. Limitations of the study were the small number of convalescent patients and the absence of early post-infection timepoints.

In the ViraFEST assay, PBMC were stimulated with viral peptide pools, and TCR sequencing was then used to find antigen-specific CD4+ T cell clonotypes based on their expansion. After less than eleven days of culture, CD4+ T cells were isolated with the EasySep CD4+ T cell isolation kit. Convalescent patients had PCR-confirmed SARS-CoV-2 infection between March and December 2020, before Alpha, Beta and Delta variants emerged in the United States. Approximately 2 million PBMC per well were cultured in IMDM with around 5.3% human AB serum, roughly 11 IU/ml IL-2 and gentamicin, plus 10 ug/ml peptides. On days 3 and 7, half of the culture medium was replaced with fresh IL-2-containing medium. Each peptide stimulation condition was cultured in triplicate wells unless otherwise noted. Using Ficoll-Paque Plus gradient centrifugation, PBMC were separated from whole blood and then either used fresh or cryopreserved at -140C. The QIAamp micro DNA kit was used to extract genomic DNA from the cultured CD4+ T cells.

Library creation used the immunoSEQ multiplex PCR assay. DNA from the CD4+ T cells that had been cultured and isolated underwent TCR beta CDR3 sequencing. In the authors' own workflow: The analysis removed non-productive TCR sequences, trimmed reads to the CDR3 region, and retained only CDR3s that were 7 or more amino acids long. Antigen-specific clonotypes were identified with the MANAFEST web app by comparing expansion in peptide wells against reference cultures. For clones to be considered positive, expansion at FDR<0.05 versus reference and all other wells, an odds ratio above 5, and a frequency above 0.1% in two replicate wells were required. Clonotypes significantly expanded in SARS-CoV-2 spike wells and in at least one common cold coronavirus spike condition were defined as cross-reactive. CDR3 similarity was assessed by Levenshtein distance using the stringdist R package, and unrooted trees were constructed with ape in R 3.6.1. TCRdb took over this immuneACCESS table, retaining in-frame rearrangements with V and J assigned. Such tables are incomplete; in checked studies, under half of the missing clones stem from an unresolved V gene, and the remainder is unexplained. V and J calls and clone size come straight from that table; D and trimming were deduced from the DNA. The sample table lists tens of thousands of clones, roughly 70% of them with a count of one. The ten largest clones take up 35% to 40% of the sample.

There are 19 amino acids in the CDR3, from cysteine to phenylalanine inclusive. Here the CDR3 DNA is all that survives: 57 bases in frame from base 1. Based on the germline V gene (reference sequence), the CDR1 and CDR2 sequences are SEHNR and FQNEAQ. V is pruned by 5 bases and J by 6 bases, leaving 16 bases of the junction without a gene match. The sample in question was CD4+ T cells from PBMCs cultured with a peptide pool, obtained before COVID-19 vaccination. The chain was built from TRBV7-9 and TRBJ2-2, with TRBD2 matching 12 junction bases. The receptor was derived from a human donor who had a prior SARS-CoV-2 infection. CDR3 reads: CASSDTRTSGITFPGELFF. The nucleotide sequence is TGTGCCAGCAGCGACACTCGGACTAGCGGGATAACTTTCCCCGGGGAGCTGTTTTTT. Reference TRBV7-9 and TRBJ2-2 genes cover what lies past the CDR3, so the full variable domain is DTGVSQNPRHKITKRGQNVTFRCDPISEHNRLYWYRQTLGQGPEFLTYFQNEAQLEKSRLLSDRFSAERPKGSFSTLEIQRTEQGDSAMYLCASSDTRTSGITFPGELFFGEGSRLTVL.